Sequencing of this T cell receptor (beta chain) was carried out in a study of beta chain features in type 1 diabetes. Study details: Taken together, all samples contributed fewer than 110 million examined sorted cells.

Worth noting for this clone: Its antigen is not known.

The investigators reverse transcribed all of the isolated RNA, so they sequenced expressed TCRB transcripts. Sequencing used immunoSEQ multiplex PCR; TCRdb keeps in-frame clones, though not all of them. The sample lists about 650,000 clones; roughly an eighth were seen once. The CDR3 spans 16 residues. The J segment lost 2 bases and the V segment lost 4 bases, leaving 5 bases of the junction unmatched. The germline CDR1 and CDR2 sequences are SGHTA and FQGNSA. Study observations and caveats: There was a moderate but significant shortening of TCRB CDR3s in all four CD4+ subsets of Type 1 diabetes patients. In patients and controls equally, PCR might favor templates that are shorter.

Each sorted fraction was over 98% pure. The clonotype comes from a man under 40 with type 1 diabetes. The sequenced sample consisted of naive CD4+ T cells from blood. The rearrangement uses TRBV7-2 and TRBJ2-1; 10 nucleotides match TRBD2. The CDR3: CASSSVAGGAYNEQFF. The CDR3 coding sequence is TGTGCCAGCAGCTCCGTAGCGGGGGGCGCCTACAATGAGCAGTTCTTC.